The 20 T cell receptor beta chains presented below share a single source sample, sequenced in a study of blood T cell repertoires in COVID-19. Clones were read by immunoSEQ multiplex PCR, and TCRdb kept only the in-frame ones, dropping some. The sample shows around 100,000 clones, 75% to 90% of them seen only once. The material sequenced was peripheral blood. Every receptor here comes from a human donor in a cohort sampled during active COVID-19.

This clone has just one count. V and J are TRBV13 and TRBJ1-4; TRBD1 agrees at 7 bases. This CDR3 has 14 amino acids. Germline CDR1 PRHDT, CDR2 FYEKMQ (reference sequence). V lost 1 base, J lost 8 bases, and 4 bases stayed unmatched. CDR3 nucleotide sequence: TGTGCCAGCAGCTTAGAGCGCAGGGGGGAAAAACTGTTTTTT. Translated, it gives CASSLERRGEKLFF.

The V and J genes are TRBV23-1 and TRBJ2-7; 10 bases align to TRBD1. TRBV23-1 qualifies as an ORF whose function is uncertain. CDR3 length equals 17 residues. J lost 3 bases, V lost 2 bases, and 10 bases had no gene match. CDR3 nucleotide sequence: TGCGCCAGCAGTCAACCCAGACAGGGGGCTCGGCGCTACGAGCAGTACTTC. Its translation: CASSQPRQGARRYEQYF.

This chain uses TRBV19 with TRBJ1-5, with TRBD1 identical over 11 bases. The CDR3 has 16 amino acids. In germline, CDR1 is LNHDA, CDR2 SQIVND (reference sequence). With 2 bases clipped from V and 5 bases from J, the junction kept 5 bases outside the gene matches. The chain's CDR3 is CASSIRTGGQDQPQHF. CDR3 bases: TGTGCCAGTAGTATACGGACAGGGGGCCAAGATCAGCCCCAGCATTTT.

The CDR3 DNA follows: TGTGCCTGGAGTGTAATACAGACCTACGAGCAGTACTTC. Translating it yields CAWSVIQTYEQYF. The chain carries TRBV30 and TRBJ2-7, with D unresolved. This CDR3 is built from 13 residues. Per the germline V gene, CDR1 is GTSNPN and CDR2 is SVGIG (reference sequence). V was shortened by 0 bases and J by 2 bases, with 8 bases between the two germline ends.

CDR3 residues: CASSESAVPHNEQFF. CDR3 coding DNA: TGTGCCAGCAGTGAATCAGCGGTTCCACACAATGAGCAGTTCTTC. The V gene is TRBV6-1, the J gene TRBJ2-1; a weak D match, TRBD2 (5 bases). CDR3 length equals 15 residues. The germline gives CDR1 MNHNS, CDR2 SASEGT. V lost 2 bases, J lost 5 bases, and 13 bases lay in between.

The chain has TRBV12-5 and TRBJ2-1, with TRBD2 identical over 12 bases. Germline trimming cut 1 base from V and 7 bases from J; bases unmatched to any gene: 5. From germline, CDR1 is LGHNT and CDR2 FRNRAP. CDR3 size: 16 residues. This CDR3 reads CASGLGSSGGGNEQFF. In DNA form, the CDR3 reads TGTGCTAGTGGTTTGGGTTCTAGCGGGGGGGGGAATGAGCAGTTCTTC.

The chain joins TRBV5-1 to TRBJ1-5; D might be TRBD1 (6 bases). Per germline, CDR1 SGHRS and CDR2 YFSETQ. CDR3 size: 15 residues. Trimming cost V 4 bases and J 6 bases, with 17 bases left between them. As DNA, the CDR3 is TGCGCCAGCAGCCCCCGGGAGGGGGACGGTCAGCCCCAGCATTTT. Protein sequence: CASSPREGDGQPQHF.

This clone was picked up one time. The CDR3: CASRAGTGLSTNEKLFF. CDR3 nucleotides: TGCGCCAGCAGGGCCGGGACAGGGCTTTCCACTAATGAAAAACTGTTTTTT. The V call is TRBV5-1, the J call TRBJ1-4; 9 nucleotides align to TRBD1. Germline V gene lookup returns CDR1 SGHRS and CDR2 YFSETQ. V lost 5 bases, J lost 2 bases, and 10 bases stayed unmatched. The length of the CDR3 is 17 residues.

The chain uses TRBV3-1 (or the pseudogene TRBV3-2) and TRBJ2-4; TRBD2 matches 12 bases. Germline trimming cut 4 bases from V and 1 base from J; bases unmatched to any gene: 2. The germline V gene has CDR1 LGHDT and CDR2 YNNKEL (reference sequence). This CDR3 spans 16 amino acids. CDR3 residues: CASSRTSGGAKNIQYF. The CDR3 DNA sequence: TGTGCCAGCAGCCGTACTAGCGGGGGGGCCAAAAACATTCAGTACTTC.

V and J are TRBV19 and TRBJ1-5; TRBD1 might be the D (5 bases). The CDR3 is 18 amino acids. From germline, CDR1 is LNHDA and CDR2 SQIVND (reference sequence). Trimming removed 3 bases from V and 2 bases from J, with 20 bases in between. CDR3 region: CASSIEIPGPKGNQPQHF. For the CDR3, the DNA is TGTGCCAGTAGTATTGAGATCCCAGGGCCAAAGGGCAATCAGCCCCAGCATTTT.

The V gene is TRBV2, the J gene TRBJ1-2; 10 nucleotides line up with TRBD1. Trimming cost V 4 bases and J 6 bases; bases outside gene matches: 5. CDR3 size: 14 residues. Germline CDR1 is SNHLY and CDR2 is FYNNEI. The CDR3: CASSVGTGVDGYTF. CDR3 nucleotide sequence: TGTGCCAGCAGTGTCGGGACAGGGGTGGATGGCTACACCTTC.

This clone appeared a single time. V is TRBV2 and J is TRBJ1-4; 8 bases align to TRBD1. The germline V gene encodes CDR1 SNHLY and CDR2 FYNNEI. CDR3 length equals 15 residues. The V segment lost 7 bases and the J segment 0 bases; nucleotides outside the gene matches: 4. The chain's CDR3 is CASKDRATTNEKLFF. The CDR3 nucleotides are TGTGCCAGCAAGGACAGGGCTACAACTAATGAAAAACTGTTTTTT.

The chain is built from TRBV7-6 and TRBJ1-2; the match to TRBD1 covers 8 bases. Germline V gene lookup returns CDR1 SGHVS and CDR2 FNYEAQ. The CDR3 spans 14 residues. V was clipped by 4 bases and J by 8 bases; unmatched bases: 9. CDR3 nucleotide sequence: TGTGCCAGCAGCTCCTCCCAGGGGGCGGGGGGCTACACCTTC. Its translation: CASSSSQGAGGYTF.

This sequence joins TRBV27 and TRBJ1-2, with TRBD1 identical over 8 bases. J lost 5 bases, V lost 3 bases, and 5 bases had no gene match. Germline CDR1 MNHEY, CDR2 SMNVEV (reference sequence). This CDR3 comprises 14 residues. The CDR3 is CASSLTGVGYGYTF. The DNA of the CDR3 is TGTGCCAGCAGTTTGACAGGGGTTGGATATGGCTACACCTTC.

V gene TRBV5-5 combines with J gene TRBJ2-7; D possibly corresponds to TRBD1 (6 bases). This CDR3 comprises 13 residues. Germline V gene lookup returns CDR1 SGHKS and CDR2 YYEKEE (reference sequence). V lost 4 bases to trimming and J lost 7 bases, with 15 bases between them. The CDR3 is CASSRRGGGEQYF. Here the CDR3 DNA reads TGTGCCAGCAGCCGCAGGGGTGGCGGGGAGCAGTACTTC.

The chain links TRBV7-3 to TRBJ1-3, with 7 bases matching TRBD1. After removal of 1 base from V and 0 bases from J, the junction contained 9 bases not matched to a gene. Germline lookup yields CDR1 SGHTA and CDR2 FQGTGA. The CDR3 consists of 18 residues. CDR3 in DNA: TGTGCCAGCAGCTTAAGGCGGACAGGAGAACTCTCTGGAAACACCATATATTTT. Protein sequence: CASSLRRTGELSGNTIYF.

This clone was picked up one time. The rearrangement links TRBV6-5 to TRBJ1-2; D might be TRBD1 (5 bases). Germline lookup yields CDR1 MNHEY and CDR2 SVGAGI. The CDR3 loop spans 14 amino acids. V was clipped by 2 bases and J by 2 bases, with 9 bases between them. CDR3 coding DNA: TGTGCCAGCAGTTACAGGGGCGGAAACTATGGCTACACCTTC. Translation gives CASSYRGGNYGYTF.

In nucleotides, the CDR3 is TGTGCCAGCAGCCTCATGGATAGGAGTGGCACTGAAGCTTTCTTT. As protein: CASSLMDRSGTEAFF. The chain joins TRBV3-1 (or the pseudogene TRBV3-2) to TRBJ1-1; D gene ambiguous. V was clipped by 4 bases and J by 4 bases, with 16 bases between them. The germline gives CDR1 LGHDT, CDR2 YNNKEL (reference sequence). This CDR3 is built from 15 residues.

This clone was seen once. The chain links TRBV7-8 to TRBJ1-1; 10 positions agree with TRBD1. The ends lost 3 bases at V and 1 base at J; junction bases unmatched: 5. This CDR3 has 16 amino acids. The V gene's germline CDR1 is SGHVS and CDR2 FQNEAQ. The CDR3 region has the DNA TGTGCCAGCAGCTTCCGGACAGGGGGGGCGAACACTGAAGCTTTCTTT. Its protein product is CASSFRTGGANTEAFF. The entire variable domain, with the rest obtained from reference TRBV7-8 and TRBJ1-1, is as follows: GAGVSQSPRYKVAKRGQDVALRCDPISGHVSLFWYQQALGQGPEFLTYFQNEAQLDKSGLPSDRFFAERPEGSVSTLKIQRTQQEDSAVYLCASSFRTGGANTEAFFGQGTRLTVV.

CDR3 coding DNA: TGTGCCAGCAGCCTAGACAGAGCAGAGACCCAGTACTTC. This codes for CASSLDRAETQYF. The rearrangement links TRBV5-6 to TRBJ2-5, with TRBD1 as a possible D gene (5 bases). Trimming took 4 bases from V and 4 from J, leaving 11 bases between them. Germline CDR1 is SGHDT and CDR2 is YYEEEE. CDR3 length: 13 amino acids.